The 5 T cell receptor beta chains below were found in one sample sequenced in a study of T cell responses to AZD1222 COVID-19 vaccine. Here immunoSEQ multiplex PCR was the method, and the copy in TCRdb shows in-frame clones only, minus some. The table includes 150,000 or so clones, around nine tenths detected once. The sequenced sample was peripheral blood, obtained on day 0 of AZD1222 vaccination. These receptors all stem from an adult in good health.

CDR3 sequence: CASSDSGGGENYGYTF. CDR3 DNA sequence: TGTGCCAGCAGTGATTCGGGGGGCGGGGAGAACTATGGCTACACCTTC. V gene TRBV2 combines with J gene TRBJ1-2, with D possibly matching TRBD1 (6 bases). The CDR3 runs to 16 residues. Germline V gene lookup returns CDR1 SNHLY and CDR2 FYNNEI. Trimming stripped 3 bases from V and 2 bases from J, with 16 bases between.

The chain links TRBV7-9 to TRBJ1-1; 11 nucleotides align to TRBD1. Germline-derived CDR1 and CDR2 are SEHNR and FQNEAQ (reference sequence). CDR3 length: 17 residues. V was pared by 4 bases and J by 5 bases, with 12 bases of the junction left unmatched. As DNA, the CDR3 is TGTGCCAGCAGCTCCACATTGGACAGGGGGCCGTGGACTGAAGCTTTCTTT. Protein product: CASSSTLDRGPWTEAFF.

In DNA form, the CDR3 reads TGTGCCAGCAGGTTGACAGGGTACACTGAAGCTTTCTTT. Amino acids: CASRLTGYTEAFF. The chain is built from TRBV6-5 and TRBJ1-1; 7 bases line up with TRBD1. J gave up 3 bases and V 6 bases, and 4 bases lay outside the gene matches. The CDR3 loop spans 13 amino acids. Germline V gene sequence: CDR1 MNHEY, CDR2 SVGAGI.

V and J are TRBV7-2 and TRBJ1-5; 7 bases map to TRBD1. The J segment lost 6 bases and the V segment lost 2 bases, leaving 7 bases of the junction unmatched. CDR1 is SGHTA and CDR2 is FQGNSA in the germline V gene. This CDR3 has 15 residues. The CDR3 sequence: CASSLRDRVFQPQHF. In nucleotides, the CDR3 is TGTGCCAGCAGCTTACGCGACAGGGTTTTTCAGCCCCAGCATTTT. The complete variable domain, with remaining parts taken from reference TRBV7-2 and TRBJ1-5, reads GAGVSQSPSNKVTEKGKDVELRCDPISGHTALYWYRQSLGQGLEFLIYFQGNSAPDKSGLPSDRFSAERTGGSVSTLTIQRTQQEDSAVYLCASSLRDRVFQPQHFGDGTRLSIL.

The genes are TRBV4-1 and TRBJ2-1; 7 bases line up with TRBD1. V gave up 1 base and J gave up 0 bases; unmatched junction bases: 3. There are 16 residues in the CDR3. Germline CDR1 is MGHRA and CDR2 is YSYEKL. CDR3 protein: CASSQVGQSSYNEQFF. The CDR3 coding sequence is TGCGCCAGCAGCCAAGTGGGACAGAGCTCCTACAATGAGCAGTTCTTC.